This T cell receptor beta chain was documented in a study of CD8 T cells in ankylosing spondylitis. Many counts were recorded for this clonotype. Its specificity is not known. Whole-study findings and limits: Researchers report that disease-linked clones proved CD8+ and relatively rare in peripheral blood.

V lost 2 bases to trimming and J lost 4 bases, with 6 bases between them. The CDR3 has 13 residues. Via MiXCR, TCRdb re-called the 5' RACE reads, giving one row per CDR3 protein. The data contain roughly 120,000 distinct CDR3 sequences, roughly an eighth of them singletons. The chain carries TRBV12-3 or TRBV12-4 and TRBJ1-5; D remains unclear. This receptor was obtained from a female donor with ankylosing spondylitis or in good health (not recorded which). Sequenced material: blood, either unsorted or a sorted T cell fraction (not recorded which). CDR3 region: CASSLYTNQPQHF. The CDR3 DNA follows: TGTGCCAGCAGTTTATACACGAATCAGCCCCAGCATTTT.